Given below is one TCR beta chain in context. The antigen remains undetermined. The sample is drawn from a study of vaccination and CD4 T cells after COVID-19. V dropped 5 bases and J dropped 7 bases, with 12 bases sitting between them. Germline CDR1 is LNHNV and CDR2 is YYDKDF (reference sequence). The CDR3 is made up of 14 amino acids. The assay that was used to sequence DNA from cultured CD4+ T cells was the Oncomine TCR Beta short-read assay. TCRdb analysed the PCR reads with MiXCR anew, one entry per CDR3 protein. The sample includes roughly 7,500 distinct CDR3 sequences, roughly 70% of them seen just once. Treatment denoted: approximately 11-day PBMC culture with coronavirus spike peptide pools or control peptides (ViraFEST assay).

Sequencing was performed on CD4+ T cells from blood, cultured in vitro. The chain employs TRBV15 and TRBJ1-6; D might be TRBD1 (5 bases). This clonotype was obtained from a human donor who had recovered from COVID-19. CDR3 DNA sequence: TGTGCCACCAGCCGGGGCACAGGAAATTCACCCCTCCACTTT. This translates into CATSRGTGNSPLHF.